This TCR beta chain was identified during a study of blood T cell repertoires in COVID-19. Across the study: T cells, B-cell-depleted T cells, or PBMCs provided the cDNA or gDNA that served as material.

Per the authors' pipeline: From reference gene primer amplification, estimates of nucleated cell counts were derived. Some clones are missing from TCRdb's copy, which holds only in-frame ones; the method was immunoSEQ multiplex PCR. That table supplies the V and J calls and clone size; D and trimming were determined from the DNA. This sample yields some 87,000 clones, of which roughly 89% are seen a single time; more than 3.5% belongs to the top ten. This CDR3 spans 16 amino acids. V lost 2 bases to trimming and J lost 2 bases; unmatched junction nucleotides: 4. The V gene's germline CDR1 is KGHSH and CDR2 LQKENI.

The V call is TRBV18, the J call TRBJ2-3, with TRBD2 identical over 10 bases. This clonotype originated in a human donor with COVID-19, enrolled during active disease. The donor label of this sample is uncertain. Sequenced material: peripheral blood. Here the CDR3 reads CASSPLGTSDTDTQYF. The CDR3, as DNA: TGTGCCAGCTCACCATTGGGGACTAGCGACACAGATACGCAGTATTTT. Variable domain in full (rest from reference TRBV18 and TRBJ2-3): NAGVMQNPRHLVRRRGQEARLRCSPMKGHSHVYWYRQLPEEGLKFMVYLQKENIIDESGMPKERFSAEFPKEGPSILRIQQVVRGDSAAYFCASSPLGTSDTDTQYFGPGTRLTVL.